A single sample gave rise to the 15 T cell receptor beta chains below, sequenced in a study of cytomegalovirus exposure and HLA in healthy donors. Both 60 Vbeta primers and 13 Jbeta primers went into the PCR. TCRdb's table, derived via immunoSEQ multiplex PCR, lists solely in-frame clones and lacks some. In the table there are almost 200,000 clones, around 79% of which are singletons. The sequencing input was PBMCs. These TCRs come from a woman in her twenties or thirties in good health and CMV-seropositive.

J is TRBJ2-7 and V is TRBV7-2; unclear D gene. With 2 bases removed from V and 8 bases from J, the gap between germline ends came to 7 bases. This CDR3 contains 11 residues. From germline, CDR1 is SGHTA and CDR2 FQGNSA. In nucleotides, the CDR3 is TGTGCCAGCAGCTTAATGGGCCAGCAGTACTTC. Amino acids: CASSLMGQQYF.

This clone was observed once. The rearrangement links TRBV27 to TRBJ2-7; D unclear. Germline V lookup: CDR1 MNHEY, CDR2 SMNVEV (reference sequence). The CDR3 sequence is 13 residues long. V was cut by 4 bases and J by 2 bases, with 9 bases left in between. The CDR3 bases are TGTGCCAGCAGTTCCCCCCTAGCCTACGAGCAGTACTTC. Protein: CASSSPLAYEQYF.

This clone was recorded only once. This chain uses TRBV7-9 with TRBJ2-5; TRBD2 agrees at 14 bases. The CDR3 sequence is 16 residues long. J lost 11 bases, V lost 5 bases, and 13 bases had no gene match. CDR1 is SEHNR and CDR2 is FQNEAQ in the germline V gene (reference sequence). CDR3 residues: CASSSRTSGRTEEQYF. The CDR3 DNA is TGTGCCAGCAGCAGCCGGACTAGCGGGAGGACTGAGGAGCAGTACTTC.

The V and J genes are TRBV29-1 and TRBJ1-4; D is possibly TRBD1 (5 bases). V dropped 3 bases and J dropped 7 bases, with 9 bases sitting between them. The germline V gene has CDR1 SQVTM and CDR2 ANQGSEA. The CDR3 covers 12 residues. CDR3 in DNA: TGCAGCGTTGAGGGGGGAGCTGAAAAACTGTTTTTT. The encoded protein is CSVEGGAEKLFF. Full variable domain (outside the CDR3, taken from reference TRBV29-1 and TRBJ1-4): SAVISQKPSRDICQRGTSLTIQCQVDSQVTMMFWYRQQPGQSLTLIATANQGSEATYESGFVIDKFPISRPNLTFSTLTVSNMSPEDSSIYLCSVEGGAEKLFFGSGTQLSVL.

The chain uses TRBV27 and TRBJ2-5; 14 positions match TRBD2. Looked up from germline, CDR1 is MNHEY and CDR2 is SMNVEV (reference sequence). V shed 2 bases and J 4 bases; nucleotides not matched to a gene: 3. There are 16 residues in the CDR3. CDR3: CASSLRLAGGVETQYF. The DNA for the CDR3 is TGTGCCAGCAGTTTACGACTAGCGGGAGGGGTAGAGACCCAGTACTTC.

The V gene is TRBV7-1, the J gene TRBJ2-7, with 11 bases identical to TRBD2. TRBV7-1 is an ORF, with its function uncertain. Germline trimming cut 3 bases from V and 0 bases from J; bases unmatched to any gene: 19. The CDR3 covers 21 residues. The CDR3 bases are TGTGCCAGCAGCTCCATCCCTGGGCTAGCGGGAGGCTATGGGAGCTCCTACGAGCAGTACTTC. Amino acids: CASSSIPGLAGGYGSSYEQYF.

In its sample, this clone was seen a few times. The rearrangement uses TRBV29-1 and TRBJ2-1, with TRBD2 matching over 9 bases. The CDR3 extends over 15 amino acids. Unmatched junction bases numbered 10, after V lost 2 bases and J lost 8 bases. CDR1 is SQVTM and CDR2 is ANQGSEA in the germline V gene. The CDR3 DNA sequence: TGCAGCGTTGAATCGGATAGCGGGAGTGGCGATGAGCAGTTCTTC. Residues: CSVESDSGSGDEQFF.

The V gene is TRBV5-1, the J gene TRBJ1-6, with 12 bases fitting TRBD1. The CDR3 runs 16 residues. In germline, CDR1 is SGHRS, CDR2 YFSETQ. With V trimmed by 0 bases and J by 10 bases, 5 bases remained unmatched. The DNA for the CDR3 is TGCGCCAGCAGCTTGGATGGGACAGGGGGCAGGTCACCCCTCCACTTT. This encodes CASSLDGTGGRSPLHF.

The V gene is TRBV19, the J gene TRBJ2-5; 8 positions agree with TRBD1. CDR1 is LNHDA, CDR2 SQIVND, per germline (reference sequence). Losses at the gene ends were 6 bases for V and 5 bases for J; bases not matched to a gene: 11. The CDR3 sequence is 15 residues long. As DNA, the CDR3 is TGTGCCAGTAGCTTCCGTGGGACAGGTCTGGAGACCCAGTACTTC. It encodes CASSFRGTGLETQYF.

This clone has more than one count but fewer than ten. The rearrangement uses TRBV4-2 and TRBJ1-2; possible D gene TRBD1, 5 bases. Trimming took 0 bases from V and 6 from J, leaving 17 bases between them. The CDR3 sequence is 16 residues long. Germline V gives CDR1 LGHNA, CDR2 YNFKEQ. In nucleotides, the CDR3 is TGTGCCAGCAGCCAAGATAGGGGAAAAGTGGGCCATGGCTACACCTTC. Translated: CASSQDRGKVGHGYTF.

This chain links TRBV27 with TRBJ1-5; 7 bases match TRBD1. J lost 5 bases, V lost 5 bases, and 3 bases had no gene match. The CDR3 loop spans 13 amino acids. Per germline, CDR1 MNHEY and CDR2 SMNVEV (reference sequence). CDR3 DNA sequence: TGTGCCAGCAGTGACAGGGAGGATCAGCCCCAGCATTTT. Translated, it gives CASSDREDQPQHF.

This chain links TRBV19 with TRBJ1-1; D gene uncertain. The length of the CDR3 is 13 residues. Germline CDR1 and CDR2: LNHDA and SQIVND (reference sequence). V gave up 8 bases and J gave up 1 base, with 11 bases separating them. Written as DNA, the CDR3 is TGTGCCAGTTCCGTAGCCAAGAACACTGAAGCTTTCTTT. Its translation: CASSVAKNTEAFF.

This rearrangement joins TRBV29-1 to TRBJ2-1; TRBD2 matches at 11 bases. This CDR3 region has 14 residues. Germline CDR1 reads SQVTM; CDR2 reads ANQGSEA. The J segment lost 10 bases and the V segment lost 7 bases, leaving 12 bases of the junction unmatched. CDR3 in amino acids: CSALGLAGGREQFF. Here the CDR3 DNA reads TGCAGCGCTCTAGGGCTAGCGGGAGGCCGGGAGCAGTTCTTC.

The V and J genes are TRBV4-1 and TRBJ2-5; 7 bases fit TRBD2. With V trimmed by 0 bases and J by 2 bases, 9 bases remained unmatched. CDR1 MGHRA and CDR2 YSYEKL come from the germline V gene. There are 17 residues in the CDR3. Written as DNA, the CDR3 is TGCGCCAGCAGCCAAGATGGGGCTAGCGGACTGCAAGAGACCCAGTACTTC. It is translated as CASSQDGASGLQETQYF.

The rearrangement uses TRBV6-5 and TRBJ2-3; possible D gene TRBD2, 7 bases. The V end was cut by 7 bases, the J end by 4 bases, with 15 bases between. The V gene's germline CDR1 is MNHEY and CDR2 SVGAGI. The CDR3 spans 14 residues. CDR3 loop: CASTGGPGADTQYF. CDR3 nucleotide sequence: TGTGCCAGCACCGGGGGGCCGGGGGCAGATACGCAGTATTTT.